The clone carrying this T cell receptor beta chain came up many times. Its matching antigen is unknown. V gave up 0 bases and J gave up 2 bases, with 10 bases separating them. The CDR3 loop spans 15 amino acids. CDR1 is LGHDT and CDR2 is YNNKEL in the germline V gene (reference sequence). The library protocol tagged individual cDNA molecules with unique molecular identifiers. TCRdb re-analysed the 5' RACE reads in MiXCR, keeping a single row per CDR3 protein. Of under 65,000 distinct CDR3 sequences listed, roughly 12% are singletons. The data were obtained in a study of early T cells in non-severe SARS-CoV-2 infection. The wider study: Chains stayed unpaired after sequencing of bulk RNA from unsorted whole blood.

General observations from the study: Matching with VDJdb favored anti-spike CD8 responses (missing private and CD4 specificities).

The sequence came from an adult who was a healthcare worker with PCR-confirmed SARS-CoV-2 infection or an uninfected control (not recorded which). V and J are TRBV3-1 and TRBJ1-1; no clear D gene. Sequenced input: whole blood. The CDR3: CASSQDLGENTEAFF. CDR3 DNA sequence: TGTGCCAGCAGCCAAGATCTAGGAGAAAACACTGAAGCTTTCTTT. The full variable domain, rest sourced from reference TRBV3-1 and TRBJ1-1, is DTAVSQTPKYLVTQMGNDKSIKCEQNLGHDTMYWYKQDSKKFLKIMFSYNNKELIINETVPNRFSPKSPDKAHLNLHINSLELGDSAVYFCASSQDLGENTEAFFGQGTRLTVV.